The 13 T cell receptor beta chains below were found in one sample sequenced in a study of T cell responses to AZD1222 COVID-19 vaccine. Repertoires were generated with immunoSEQ multiplex PCR, while TCRdb's copy carries only in-frame clones and drops some. The table records about 180,000 clones, 88% of them present only once. Sequencing was performed on peripheral blood, taken 28 days after the second AZD1222 dose. These receptors all come from an adult who received the AZD1222 COVID-19 vaccine.

For this clone: The sample carries other DNA sequences with the same CDR3. The rearrangement links TRBV9 to TRBJ2-1, with 9 bases aligning to TRBD2. With 0 bases clipped from V and 4 bases from J, the junction kept 2 bases outside the gene matches. The CDR3 contains 15 residues. Germline V lookup: CDR1 SGDLS, CDR2 YYNGEE. The CDR3 sequence is CASSVGAGGYNEQFF. The CDR3 nucleotides are TGTGCCAGCAGCGTAGGTGCGGGAGGGTACAATGAGCAGTTCTTC.

The chain recombines TRBV12-3 or TRBV12-4 with TRBJ2-5, with D unresolved. The CDR3 totals 13 residues. With 5 bases removed from V and 2 bases from J, the gap between germline ends came to 9 bases. The CDR3 loop is CASSARRQETQYF. The CDR3 nucleotides read TGTGCCAGCAGTGCCAGGCGTCAAGAGACCCAGTACTTC.

This chain joins TRBV7-2 and TRBJ2-3; D uncertain. The length of the CDR3 is 12 residues. V was trimmed by 7 bases and J by 7 bases, leaving 12 bases between them. Germline assignment: CDR1 SGHTA and CDR2 FQGNSA. The CDR3 nucleotides are TGTGCCAGCAACGCATTAGGTAATACGCAGTATTTT. Its protein is CASNALGNTQYF.

Here the CDR3 DNA reads TGCGCCAGTACCTTGGGACAGGGGATGAACACTGAAGCTTTCTTT. It translates to CASTLGQGMNTEAFF. The rearrangement links TRBV5-1 to TRBJ1-1; TRBD1 matches at 10 bases. There are 15 residues in the CDR3. V lost 8 bases and J lost 0; bases outside the gene matches: 7. Per germline, CDR1 SGHRS and CDR2 YFSETQ.

This chain joins TRBV10-3 and TRBJ2-5; 9 nucleotides match TRBD1. The CDR3 sequence is 14 residues long. Germline values: CDR1 ENHRY, CDR2 SYGVKD. Trimming removed 4 bases from V and 4 bases from J; junction bases left unmatched: 4. CDR3 nucleotides: TGTGCCATCAGTGGGGACAGGGCCCTAGAGACCCAGTACTTC. Translation: CAISGDRALETQYF.

The J gene is TRBJ2-1, the V gene TRBV12-3 or TRBV12-4, with D unclear. The CDR3 is 11 amino acids. With 7 bases removed from V and 4 bases from J, the gap between germline ends came to 5 bases. The CDR3 spells CASKQYNEQFF. In DNA form, the CDR3 reads TGTGCCAGCAAACAGTACAATGAGCAGTTCTTC.

The V gene is TRBV28, the J gene TRBJ1-2; a possible D gene is TRBD1 (6 bases). The germline gives CDR1 MDHEN, CDR2 SYDVKM. Between the trimmed V and J ends, which lost 5 bases and 7 bases, there was a span of 20 bases. The CDR3 consists of 15 residues. In DNA, the CDR3 is TGTGCCAGCAGTCCACATCTCGGGGGGGCGGGTGGCTACACCTTC. This sequence encodes CASSPHLGGAGGYTF.

The rearrangement uses TRBV19 and TRBJ1-2; 9 positions match TRBD1. Germline CDR1 reads LNHDA; CDR2 reads SQIVND (reference sequence). The CDR3 totals 13 residues. J gave up 12 bases and V 8 bases, and 13 bases lay outside the gene matches. Here the CDR3 DNA reads TGTGCCAGTGTTCCGGGACAGGGTATCCCCCACACCTTC. Translated, it gives CASVPGQGIPHTF.

This sequence joins TRBV7-2 and TRBJ2-7, with D possibly being TRBD2 (5 bases). This CDR3 spans 16 amino acids. Trimming stripped 4 bases from V and 1 base from J, with 17 bases between. Germline values: CDR1 SGHTA, CDR2 FQGNSA. This CDR3 is CASSSGSWVKSYEQYF. For the CDR3, the DNA is TGTGCCAGCAGCTCGGGGAGTTGGGTCAAATCCTACGAGCAGTACTTC.

V gene TRBV7-6 combines with J gene TRBJ2-2; 11 bases agree with TRBD2. The CDR3 extends over 17 amino acids. Per germline, CDR1 SGHVS and CDR2 FNYEAQ. V lost 6 bases to trimming and J lost 4 bases; unmatched junction nucleotides: 10. The CDR3 spells CASSYYGLAGGTGELFF. CDR3 in DNA: TGTGCCAGCAGTTACTATGGGCTAGCGGGAGGCACCGGGGAGCTGTTTTTT.

The chain employs TRBV6-2 or TRBV6-3 and TRBJ2-7; 7 positions agree with TRBD2. Germline trimming cut 2 bases from V and 2 bases from J; bases unmatched to any gene: 0. This CDR3 spans 13 amino acids. Germline assignment: CDR1 MNHEY and CDR2 SVGEGT. In DNA form, the CDR3 reads TGTGCCAGCAGTTACGGGACTACCTACGAGCAGTACTTC. Translated: CASSYGTTYEQYF.

The chain has TRBV20-1 and TRBJ2-7; 7 bases agree with TRBD1. J gave up 6 bases and V 5 bases, and 4 bases lay outside the gene matches. The CDR3 runs 11 residues. Per germline, CDR1 DFQATT and CDR2 SNEGSKA (reference sequence). The CDR3 loop is CSAPGTVEQYF. CDR3 bases: TGCAGTGCTCCCGGGACAGTCGAGCAGTACTTC.

V is TRBV9 and J is TRBJ1-1; a possible D gene is TRBD1 (6 bases). V dropped 0 bases and J dropped 4 bases, with 7 bases sitting between them. Germline CDR1 reads SGDLS; CDR2 reads YYNGEE. The CDR3 has 13 residues. CDR3 sequence: CASSVEGGTEAFF. The CDR3 DNA reads as TGTGCCAGCAGCGTAGAAGGGGGCACTGAAGCTTTCTTT.